Below, 2 T cell receptor beta chains from the same sample are listed, as sequenced in a study of regulatory T cells in long-lasting Graves disease. HTBI primers from iRepertoire and Arm-PCR of CDR3 regions yielded the TCR beta libraries. TCRdb recomputed calls from the multiplex PCR reads with MiXCR, one row per CDR3 protein. Here the sample spans hundreds of thousands of distinct CDR3 sequences, about a fifth being singletons. Regarding time point: persistent/refractory GD, antithyroid drugs over 5 years with positive TRAb. TCR sequences were obtained from RNA taken from PBMCs. The source material was peripheral blood mononuclear cells (PBMCs), sampled when the disease was refractory, from a patient treated with antithyroid drugs. The receptors here all came from a female donor with Graves disease.

The V and J genes are TRBV3-1 and TRBJ1-5, with D maybe TRBD1 (5 bases). This CDR3 is 13 amino acids long. V lost 0 bases and J 11 bases, leaving 11 bases between the germline ends. Germline-derived CDR1 and CDR2 are LGHDT and YNNKEL (reference sequence). CDR3 protein: CASSQDLGGAQHF. DNA of the CDR3: TGTGCCAGCAGCCAAGATCTCGGGGGGGCCCAGCATTTT.

The chain is built from TRBV12-3 or TRBV12-4 and TRBJ2-1; D might be TRBD2 (6 bases). The length of the CDR3 is 15 residues. V lost 4 bases to trimming and J lost 7 bases, with 17 bases between them. CDR3 loop: CASSSEGSKENEQFF. CDR3 in DNA: TGTGCCAGCAGTTCGGAGGGTAGTAAAGAGAATGAGCAGTTCTTC.